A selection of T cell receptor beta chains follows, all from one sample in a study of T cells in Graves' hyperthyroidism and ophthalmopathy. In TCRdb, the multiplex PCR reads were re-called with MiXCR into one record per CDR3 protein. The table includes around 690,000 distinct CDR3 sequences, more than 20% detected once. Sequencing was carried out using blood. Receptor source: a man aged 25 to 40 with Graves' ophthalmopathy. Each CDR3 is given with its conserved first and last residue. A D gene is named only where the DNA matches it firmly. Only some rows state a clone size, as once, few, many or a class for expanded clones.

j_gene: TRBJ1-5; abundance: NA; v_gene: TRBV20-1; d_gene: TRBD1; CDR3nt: TGCAGTGGGACCCAGGGGGCAGGGAGCAATCAGCCCCAGCATTTT; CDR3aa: CSGTQGAGSNQPQHF
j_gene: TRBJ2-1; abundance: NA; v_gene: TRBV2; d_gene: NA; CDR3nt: TGTGCCAGCAGTCAGGCTAGCCTGTACAATGAGCAGTTCTTC; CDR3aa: CASSQASLYNEQFF
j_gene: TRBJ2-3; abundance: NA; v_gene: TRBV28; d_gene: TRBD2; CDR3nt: TGTGCCAGCAGTTTCTCAAGCACTAGCGGGGAGCTCACAGATACGCAGTATTTT; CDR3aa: CASSFSSTSGELTDTQYF
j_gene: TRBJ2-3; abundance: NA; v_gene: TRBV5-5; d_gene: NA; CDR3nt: TGTGCCAGCAGCTCAACCTACGGGGAGGACACAGATACGCAGTATTTT; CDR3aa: CASSSTYGEDTDTQYF
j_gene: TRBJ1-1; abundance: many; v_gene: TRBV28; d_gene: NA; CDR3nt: TGTGCCAGCACCATAAGGCAGGGTCTCGACACTGAAGCTTTCTTT; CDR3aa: CASTIRQGLDTEAFF
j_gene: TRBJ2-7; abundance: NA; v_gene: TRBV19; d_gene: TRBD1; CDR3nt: TGTGCCACCTCAGGGACAGGCGGCGAGCAGTACTTC; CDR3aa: CATSGTGGEQYF
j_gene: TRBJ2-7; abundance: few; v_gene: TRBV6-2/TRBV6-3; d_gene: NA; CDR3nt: TGTGCCAGCAGTGGAAGGGGACTGACCTCCTACGAGCAGTACTTC; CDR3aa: CASSGRGLTSYEQYF
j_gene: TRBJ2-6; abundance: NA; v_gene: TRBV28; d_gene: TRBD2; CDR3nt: TGTGCCAGCAGTTTAATTAGGGATAAGCGGGAGGGAACGGGGGCCAACGTCCTGACTTTC; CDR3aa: CASSLIRDKREGTGANVLTF
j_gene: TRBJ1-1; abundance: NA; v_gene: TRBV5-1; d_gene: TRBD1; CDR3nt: TGCGCCAGCAGCCCCAGGGGGTGGGACACTGAAGCTTTCTTT; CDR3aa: CASSPRGWDTEAFF
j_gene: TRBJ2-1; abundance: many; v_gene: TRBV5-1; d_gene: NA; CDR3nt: TGCGCCAGCAGCTCGCCCGGGACCCCACCCCACAATGAGCAGTTCTTC; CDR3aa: CASSSPGTPPHNEQFF
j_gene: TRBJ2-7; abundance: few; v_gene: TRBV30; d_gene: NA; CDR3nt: TGTGCCTGGAGCTCTGGGCTCGAGCAGTACTTC; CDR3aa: CAWSSGLEQYF
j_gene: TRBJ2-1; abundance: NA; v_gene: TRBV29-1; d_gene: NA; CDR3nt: TGCAGCGTTGAAGATTGGGAGGGGGCGAAGTACAATGAGCAGTTCTTC; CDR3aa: CSVEDWEGAKYNEQFF
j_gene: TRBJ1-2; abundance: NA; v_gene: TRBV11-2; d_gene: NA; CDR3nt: TGTGCCAGCAGCCCTTCGACGGGCCCTGGCTACACCTTC; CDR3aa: CASSPSTGPGYTF
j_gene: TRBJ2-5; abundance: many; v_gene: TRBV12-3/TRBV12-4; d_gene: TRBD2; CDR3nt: TGTGCCAGCAGCACTAGCCCTAGCGGGAGACAAAAGACCCAGTACTTC; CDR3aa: CASSTSPSGRQKTQYF
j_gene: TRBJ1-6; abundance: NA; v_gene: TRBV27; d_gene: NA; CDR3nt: TGTGCCAGCAGCCCGGTCGGGCTCCGTAATTCACCCCTCCACTTT; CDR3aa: CASSPVGLRNSPLHF
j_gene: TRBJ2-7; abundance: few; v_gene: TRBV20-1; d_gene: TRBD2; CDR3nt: TGCAGTGCCTTAAGTACTAGCGGAAGGAGGGAGCAGTACTTC; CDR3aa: CSALSTSGRREQYF
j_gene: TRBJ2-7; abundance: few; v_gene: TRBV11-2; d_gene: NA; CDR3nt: TGTGTCAGCAGCTTATTTACAGATGTCCTGGAGCAGTACTTC; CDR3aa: CVSSLFTDVLEQYF
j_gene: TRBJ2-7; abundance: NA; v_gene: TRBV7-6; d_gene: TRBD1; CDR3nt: TGTGCCAGCAGCTCCGGACAGGGGTTTTCCTACGAGCAGTACTTC; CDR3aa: CASSSGQGFSYEQYF
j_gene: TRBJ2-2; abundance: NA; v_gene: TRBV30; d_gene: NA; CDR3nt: TGTGCCTGGAGTGGGTTACTCAAAGGGGAGCTGTTTTTT; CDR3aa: CAWSGLLKGELFF
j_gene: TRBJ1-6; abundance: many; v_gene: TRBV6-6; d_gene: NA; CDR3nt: TGTGCCAGCAGTTACCGCGGCGTCGCCAATTCACCCCTCCACTTT; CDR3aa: CASSYRGVANSPLHF
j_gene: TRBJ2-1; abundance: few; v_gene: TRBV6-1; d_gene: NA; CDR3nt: TGTGCCAGCAGTTCACTAAGGACACAGCAGTTCTTC; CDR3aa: CASSSLRTQQFF
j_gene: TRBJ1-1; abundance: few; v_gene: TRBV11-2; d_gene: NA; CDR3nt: TGTGCCAGCCCCCCCGCAAGGGGAGAGAACACTGAAGCTTTCTTT; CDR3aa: CASPPARGENTEAFF
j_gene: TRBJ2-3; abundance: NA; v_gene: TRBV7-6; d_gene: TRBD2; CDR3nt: TGTGCCAGCAGCCCCGGCGGGGGGAGCCCTAGCACAGATACGCAGTATTTT; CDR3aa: CASSPGGGSPSTDTQYF
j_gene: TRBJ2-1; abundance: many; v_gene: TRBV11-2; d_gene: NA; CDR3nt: TGTGCCAGCAGCTTAGCGTCTAGTCTAAACAATGAGCAGTTCTTC; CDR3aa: CASSLASSLNNEQFF
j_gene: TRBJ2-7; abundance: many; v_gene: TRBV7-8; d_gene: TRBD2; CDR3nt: TGTGCCAGCAGCTTAGTTGCGGGAGGAGGAAGGTACGAGCAGTACTTC; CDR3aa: CASSLVAGGGRYEQYF
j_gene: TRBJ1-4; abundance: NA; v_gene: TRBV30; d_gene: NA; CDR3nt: TGTGCCTGGGCTCGGGGAAATGAAAAACTGTTTTTT; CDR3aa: CAWARGNEKLFF
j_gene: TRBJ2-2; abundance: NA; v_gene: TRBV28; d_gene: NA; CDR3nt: TGTGCCAGCACCCCAACCAGGTCGGACACCGGGGAGCTGTTTTTT; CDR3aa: CASTPTRSDTGELFF
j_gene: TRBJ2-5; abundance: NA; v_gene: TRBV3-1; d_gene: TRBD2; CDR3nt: TGTGCCAGCAGCTCCTTGCGACTAGCGGAAACGGGGGAGACCCAGTACTTC; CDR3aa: CASSSLRLAETGETQYF
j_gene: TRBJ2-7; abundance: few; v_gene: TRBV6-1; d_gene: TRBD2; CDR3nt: TGTGCCAGCAGGAGTCCCCTAGCGGGTCGAAACTACGAGCAGTACTTC; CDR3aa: CASRSPLAGRNYEQYF